This T cell receptor (beta chain) was obtained from a study of T cell responses to AZD1222 COVID-19 vaccine. Turning to the study itself: Samples with a second dose at about 4 or about 12 weeks were pooled together.

Points from the study as a whole: Sampling that yielded the repertoires occurred only after the peak T cell response. The study found vaccine-associated CD4 TCRs spanning spike, dominant at 160-218 and 743-854.

This clone was detected only once. The antigen remains undetermined. In the same sample, other DNA sequences code for this CDR3. This CDR3 is 14 amino acids long. V was trimmed by 1 base and J by 1 base, leaving 7 bases between them. CDR1 is LNHDA and CDR2 is SQIVND in the germline V gene (reference sequence). Assay used: immunoSEQ multiplex PCR; TCRdb lists only in-frame clones, some missing. The table has 100,000 to 150,000 clones, 70% to 90% seen once; the top ten hold around 9.3%. The chain is built from TRBV19 and TRBJ1-1; no definite D call. The source of this sequence is an adult in good health. The sequencing here drew on peripheral blood, taken on day 0 of AZD1222 vaccination. The CDR3 DNA reads TGTGCCAGTAGTATAGGTGGCAGGAACACTGAAGCTTTCTTT. This translates into CASSIGGRNTEAFF.